The 8 T cell receptor beta chains below all came from one sample that was sequenced in a study of blood T cells in healthy people across ages. Through a sample-barcoded 5' primer and a J-beta primer mix, a second PCR was run for roughly 6 to 12 cycles. TCRdb itself ran the 5' RACE reads through MiXCR, one entry per CDR3 protein. Counted here are 700,000 to 1,000,000 distinct CDR3 sequences, roughly 44% occurring once; the ten biggest clones make up roughly 19%. The sequenced sample was blood. The receptor set was obtained from a man between 60 and 75 years old in good health.

This clonotype was seen only a few times. The chain recombines TRBV20-1 with TRBJ1-5; D may be TRBD1 (5 bases). The CDR3 is 13 amino acids. Germline V gene data show CDR1 as DFQATT and CDR2 as SNEGSKA (reference sequence). The CDR3 DNA reads as TGCAGCGGGGGGGTAGTAGGCAATCAGCCCCAGCATTTT. It is translated as CSGGVVGNQPQHF.

The chain employs TRBV7-2 and TRBJ1-4; D not certain. Germline V lookup: CDR1 SGHTA, CDR2 FQGNSA. The CDR3 runs 15 residues. Trimming removed 1 base at V and 7 bases at J, with 13 bases between. The CDR3 DNA reads as TGTGCCAGCAGCTTAGGCCAGGCACCGGGTGAAAAACTGTTTTTT. Protein sequence: CASSLGQAPGEKLFF.

The J gene is TRBJ2-1, the V gene TRBV7-2; D is uncertain. Trimming pared 5 bases from V and 7 bases from J, leaving 15 bases between. Per the germline V gene, CDR1 is SGHTA and CDR2 is FQGNSA. The CDR3 runs to 14 residues. CDR3 bases: TGTGCCAGCAGCACTATCCTCAATACGAATGAGCAGTTCTTC. Translated, it gives CASSTILNTNEQFF.

The chain employs TRBV18 and TRBJ1-6; 9 bases are a match to TRBD1. There are 15 residues in the CDR3. V trimming: 6 bases; J trimming: 5 bases; junction bases outside the gene matches: 5. Germline V lookup: CDR1 KGHSH, CDR2 LQKENI. CDR3 residues: CASSRTGADNSPLHF. The DNA for the CDR3 is TGTGCCAGCTCCCGGACAGGGGCCGATAATTCACCCCTCCACTTT.

The J gene is TRBJ2-3, the V gene TRBV7-2; 11 positions match TRBD2. Germline V lookup: CDR1 SGHTA, CDR2 FQGNSA. The CDR3 contains 16 residues. Trimming cost V 6 bases and J 2 bases; bases outside gene matches: 7. The CDR3 nucleotides read TGTGCCAGCAGATCCGGGACTAGCGGCCCCACAGATACGCAGTATTTT. Amino acids: CASRSGTSGPTDTQYF.

This clonotype was seen only a few times. The chain joins TRBV5-1 to TRBJ2-7; no definite D call. Trimming shortened V by 0 bases and J by 3 bases, and 10 bases separated the two germline ends. Looked up from germline, CDR1 is SGHRS and CDR2 is YFSETQ. The CDR3 has 14 residues. The CDR3, as DNA: TGCGCCAGCAGCTTGGATGGGCCAGACTACGAGCAGTACTTC. This translates into CASSLDGPDYEQYF.

This sequence joins TRBV6-1 and TRBJ2-1; D gene uncertain. V lost 3 bases, J lost 2 bases, and 11 bases lay in between. The CDR3 has 15 amino acids. The germline V gene encodes CDR1 MNHNS and CDR2 SASEGT. The CDR3 DNA reads TGTGCCAGCAGTGAGCACCCACCCACCTACAATGAGCAGTTCTTC. This encodes CASSEHPPTYNEQFF.

The rearrangement uses TRBV29-1 and TRBJ2-1, with 7 positions matching TRBD1. The V segment lost 6 bases and the J segment 3 bases; nucleotides outside the gene matches: 11. The germline gives CDR1 SQVTM, CDR2 ANQGSEA. The CDR3 has 15 amino acids. This chain's CDR3 is CSVSTGDVFYNEQFF. CDR3 in DNA: TGCAGCGTATCTACAGGGGACGTTTTCTACAATGAGCAGTTCTTC.